Shown below are 3 T cell receptor beta chains from a single sample sequenced in a study of T cells after posttransplantation cyclophosphamide. Sampled 1 year posttransplant, controls received myeloablative marrow transplants, methotrexate and a calcineurin inhibitor. Clones were sequenced by immunoSEQ multiplex PCR, and TCRdb holds only the in-frame ones, with some missing. Seen here are under 15,000 clones, roughly four fifths observed once, and the top ten hold roughly 3.7%. Material: PBMCs, obtained around 55 weeks after allogeneic stem cell transplant with calcineurin inhibitor and methotrexate. The receptors shown here come from a male patient between 25 and 39 years old who received an allogeneic stem cell transplant from an unrelated donor, was CMV-positive, and had acute GVHD only. The graft donor may account for some of the T cells.

This clone has only a few counts. The chain is built from TRBV5-6 and TRBJ1-1; 7 bases fit TRBD1. Trimming removed 1 base from V and 1 base from J; junction bases left unmatched: 4. Germline lookup yields CDR1 SGHDT and CDR2 YYEEEE. The CDR3 is 15 amino acids. The CDR3 DNA reads TGTGCCAGCAGCTTGCCGAGGGGGCGGAACACTGAAGCTTTCTTT. It specifies CASSLPRGRNTEAFF.

The gene calls are TRBV19 and TRBJ1-3; no clear D gene. Germline V gene data show CDR1 as LNHDA and CDR2 as SQIVND (reference sequence). This CDR3 is built from 15 residues. Trimming stripped 8 bases from V and 0 bases from J, with 14 bases between. The CDR3 loop is CASEAATRSGNTIYF. CDR3 nucleotide sequence: TGTGCCAGTGAGGCGGCCACCCGCTCTGGAAACACCATATATTTT.

This sequence joins TRBV5-1 and TRBJ2-7; 9 bases line up with TRBD1. Losses at the gene ends were 1 base for V and 2 bases for J; bases not matched to a gene: 4. The CDR3 runs 15 residues. Germline V gives CDR1 SGHRS, CDR2 YFSETQ. CDR3: CASSLTRDRAYEQYF. CDR3 nucleotides: TGCGCCAGCAGCTTGACTAGGGACAGGGCCTACGAGCAGTACTTC.